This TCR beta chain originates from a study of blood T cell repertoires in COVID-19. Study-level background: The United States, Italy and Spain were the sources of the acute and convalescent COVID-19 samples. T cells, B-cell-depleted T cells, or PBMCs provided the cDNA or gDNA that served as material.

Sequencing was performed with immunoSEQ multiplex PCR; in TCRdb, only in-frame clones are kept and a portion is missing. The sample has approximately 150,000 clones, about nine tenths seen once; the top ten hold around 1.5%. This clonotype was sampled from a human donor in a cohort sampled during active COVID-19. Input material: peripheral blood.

Here the CDR3 DNA reads TGTGCCAGCAGTGCCGGGACAGGGGCGTTCGAGGAGACCCAGTACTTC. Translation: CASSAGTGAFEETQYF. The chain couples TRBV2 to TRBJ2-5; 10 bases are shared with TRBD1. Trimming at V came to 4 bases and at J to 5 bases, leaving 10 bases not matched to a gene. Per the germline V gene, CDR1 is SNHLY and CDR2 is FYNNEI. The length of the CDR3 is 16 residues.